Sequencing of this T cell receptor beta chain was carried out in a study of control samples from healthy donors and cancer patients. The CDR3 is made up of 17 amino acids. In germline, CDR1 is LGHNA, CDR2 YNFKEQ. With V trimmed by 4 bases and J by 5 bases, 12 bases remained unmatched. TCRdb keeps only in-frame clones here, not all; method: immunoSEQ multiplex PCR. This table holds roughly 130,000 clones, 80% to 95% found once. This clonotype was sampled from a man younger than 30 in good health. The sample comprised blood. V is TRBV4-2 and J is TRBJ2-3, with TRBD2 matching 10 bases. The CDR3 loop reads CASSPDQSGGAEDTQYF. In DNA, the CDR3 is TGTGCCAGCAGCCCGGACCAAAGCGGGGGGGCCGAAGATACGCAGTATTTT.